This T cell receptor beta chain emerged from a study of cytomegalovirus exposure and HLA in healthy donors. Overall study findings and caveats: In presence/absence analyses, roughly uniform sequencing depth across donors was assumed. Accurate HLA-A and HLA-B prediction from TCR beta sequences was reported for most subjects. Researchers reported in a later analysis that common viral pathogens appeared linked to several top clusters.

The CDR3 contains 12 residues. Trimming at V came to 4 bases and at J to 10 bases, leaving 1 base not matched to a gene. Germline assignment: CDR1 MDHEN and CDR2 SYDVKM. PCR was performed using 60 Vbeta and 13 Jbeta primers. The repertoire was sequenced with immunoSEQ multiplex PCR; TCRdb's copy has only in-frame clones and lacks some. The sample consists of some 140,000 clones, roughly 80% of them appearing once. There are a few counts of this clone. Its antigen is not identified. The sequence came from a woman in her thirties or forties in good health and CMV-seronegative. The source material was PBMCs. The rearrangement links TRBV28 to TRBJ2-1, with 10 bases aligning to TRBD1. In nucleotides, the CDR3 is TGTGCCAGCAGTTGGGGACAGGGGGAGCAGTTCTTC. Its protein product is CASSWGQGEQFF.